This is a list of T cell receptor beta chains from one sample in a study of early T cells in non-severe SARS-CoV-2 infection. Via MiXCR, TCRdb re-called the 5' RACE reads, giving one row per CDR3 protein. The repertoire consists of about 61,000 distinct CDR3 sequences, with less than 10% occurring once and the leading ten covering 0.95% to 1.5%. The sample taken for sequencing was whole blood. These receptors came from an adult who was a healthcare worker with PCR-confirmed SARS-CoV-2 infection or an uninfected control (not recorded which). The CDR3 runs from the conserved cysteine through the conserved F or W. A D gene is named only where the DNA matches it firmly. Part of the rows lack a size; the others show once, few, many or a class for expanded clones.

clone_size | j_call | v_call | d_call | cdr3_aa | cdr3_nt
many | TRBJ1-4 | TRBV20-1 | . | CSARGPGSEKLFF | TGCAGTGCCAGAGGACCTGGGAGTGAAAAACTGTTTTTT
few | TRBJ2-5 | TRBV10-2 | . | CASSRGLGVLRPETQYF | TGCGCCAGCAGCCGAGGCCTAGGGGTACTTCGTCCAGAGACCCAGTACTTC
. | TRBJ2-1 | TRBV27 | . | CASSSRGDEQFF | TGTGCCAGCAGTTCCAGGGGTGATGAGCAGTTCTTC
. | TRBJ1-2 | TRBV7-8 | . | CASSPDREFNYGYTF | TGTGCCAGCAGCCCCGACAGAGAATTTAACTATGGCTACACCTTC
. | TRBJ2-3 | TRBV5-4 | TRBD1 | CASSLPGQEYTDTQYF | TGTGCCAGCAGCTTACCGGGACAGGAGTACACAGATACGCAGTATTTT
. | TRBJ1-2 | TRBV18 | . | CASSPPGAYNYGYTF | TGTGCCAGCTCACCGCCAGGAGCGTACAACTATGGCTACACCTTC
. | TRBJ1-4 | TRBV5-1 | . | CASSSGRDEKLFF | TGCGCCAGCAGCTCCGGACGCGATGAAAAACTGTTTTTT
few | TRBJ1-2 | TRBV12-3/TRBV12-4 | . | CASSFSNSGYTF | TGTGCCAGCAGTTTTTCCAACAGTGGCTACACCTTC
many | TRBJ1-2 | TRBV12-3/TRBV12-4 | TRBD1 | CASSKGGVSGYTF | TGTGCCAGCAGTAAAGGGGGCGTGAGTGGCTACACCTTC
few | TRBJ2-3 | TRBV20-1 | TRBD1 | CSARQGADTQYF | TGCAGTGCTAGACAGGGGGCAGATACGCAGTATTTT
few | TRBJ2-6 | TRBV20-1 | TRBD1 | CSARATGQGKSGANVLTF | TGCAGTGCTAGAGCCACGGGACAGGGGAAGTCCGGGGCCAACGTCCTGACTTTC
. | TRBJ2-1 | TRBV6-2/TRBV6-3 | TRBD2 | CASTGTFGGAKLNEQFF | TGTGCCAGCACTGGCACTTTCGGGGGGGCGAAACTCAATGAGCAGTTCTTC
few | TRBJ2-6 | TRBV11-1 | . | CASSFDQGSGANVLTF | TGTGCCAGCAGCTTTGATCAGGGATCTGGGGCCAACGTCCTGACTTTC